These T cell receptor beta chains were read from a single sample in a study of blood T cells in healthy people across ages. TCRdb redid the calling of the 5' RACE reads with MiXCR, one entry per CDR3 protein. The table lists around 1,500,000 distinct CDR3 sequences, 28% of them singletons. Sequenced: blood. The origin of the receptors is a woman in her thirties in good health. Both conserved end residues are part of each CDR3. D genes are given only for firm matches. Some rows have no size entry. The others give once, few or many, or a class for an expanded clone.

cdr3_nt cdr3_aa clone_size j_call v_call d_call
TGTGCCAGCAGCTTAAATTCCCCGTACAATGAGCAGTTCTTC CASSLNSPYNEQFF NA TRBJ2-1 TRBV11-2 NA
TGTGCCAGCAGCGCGGGACTAGCGCACACAGATACGCAGTATTTT CASSAGLAHTDTQYF many TRBJ2-3 TRBV7-6 TRBD2
TGTGCCAGCAGCTTTTACGGGGGGACCGGGGCCAACGTCCTGACTTTC CASSFYGGTGANVLTF few TRBJ2-6 TRBV11-2 TRBD2
TGTGCCAGCACCGCCGGGACAGGGCTGAATTGGGGTAAGAACACTGAAGCTTTCTTT CASTAGTGLNWGKNTEAFF NA TRBJ1-1 TRBV14 TRBD1
TGTGCCAGCAGTTGGACCGGGACTAGCGGAATCTACGAGCAGTACTTC CASSWTGTSGIYEQYF NA TRBJ2-7 TRBV2 TRBD2
TGTGCCAGCATTATAACCCCAGGGGGAGGATGCTACACCTTC CASIITPGGGCYTF once TRBJ1-2 TRBV2 TRBD1
TGTGCCAGCAGCCAAGCGGAGGTTGGAGGCTACACCTTC CASSQAEVGGYTF few TRBJ1-2 TRBV3-1 NA
TGTGCCAGCAGTGAGCCCGGGACAGGGGATTACTACGAGCAGTACTTC CASSEPGTGDYYEQYF few TRBJ2-7 TRBV6-1 TRBD1
TGTGCTAGTGGTCCTGGACAGGGGGTGAAACTGTTTTTT CASGPGQGVKLFF NA TRBJ1-4 TRBV12-5 TRBD1
TGTGCCAGCAGCTTGGGACTTAATGAAAAACTGTTTTTT CASSLGLNEKLFF many TRBJ1-4 TRBV5-5 NA
TGTGCCAGCTCACTTGGGACAAACACAGATACGCAGTATTTT CASSLGTNTDTQYF many TRBJ2-3 TRBV18 NA
TGTGCCAGCAGCTTAGGGGACAGATATAATGAAAAACTGTTTTTT CASSLGDRYNEKLFF NA TRBJ1-4 TRBV11-2 TRBD1
TGTGCCAGCAGCTTGCTACTTACAGGAGATACGCAGTATTTT CASSLLLTGDTQYF many TRBJ2-3 TRBV7-2 NA
TGTGCCAGCAGTTTTGACAGCTTAGGTGAGCAGTTCTTC CASSFDSLGEQFF NA TRBJ2-1 TRBV27 NA
TGTGCCATCAGTGAATTGGAAAATCAGCCCCAGCATTTT CAISELENQPQHF few TRBJ1-5 TRBV10-3 NA
TGTGCCATCAGTGAGCGTAGCGAGTCCTACGAGCAGTACTTC CAISERSESYEQYF many TRBJ2-7 TRBV10-3 NA
TGTGCCAGCTCACCTTACGGACTAGCGGGAGGAGGTACGCAGTATTTT CASSPYGLAGGGTQYF NA TRBJ2-3 TRBV18 TRBD2
TGTGCCAGCAGCCGGACAGGGGGAGCTGGCTACACCTTC CASSRTGGAGYTF NA TRBJ1-2 TRBV28 TRBD1
TGTGCCAGCAGTTTATACGGGTTGGGGAAAAGCAATCAGCCCCAGCATTTT CASSLYGLGKSNQPQHF few TRBJ1-5 TRBV28 NA
TGTGCCAGCAGCTCCGGACTAGCGGGGGAGTACACAGATACGCAGTATTTT CASSSGLAGEYTDTQYF few TRBJ2-3 TRBV5-5 TRBD2
TGCAGCGCTCCCGCGAGTGGGAATTCACCCCTCCACTTT CSAPASGNSPLHF few TRBJ1-6 TRBV20-1 NA
TGTGCCAGCAGCTCGGCGGGGGGAAAGGGCTACACCTTC CASSSAGGKGYTF NA TRBJ1-2 TRBV7-2 NA
TGTGCCAGCATACGGAGCGGGAGTCGTAATGAGCAGTTCTTC CASIRSGSRNEQFF NA TRBJ2-1 TRBV12-3/TRBV12-4 TRBD2
TGTGCCATCAGTGAAGTCGGGGGGACAAGGGGAGAGCAGTACTTC CAISEVGGTRGEQYF many TRBJ2-7 TRBV10-3 NA
TGCAGTGCCCGATCACTAGCGGGGATCTACAATGAGCAGTTCTTC CSARSLAGIYNEQFF few TRBJ2-1 TRBV20-1 TRBD2
TGTGCCAGCAGTCCGGATACACCGAGACCCCTTAATACGCAGTATTTT CASSPDTPRPLNTQYF NA TRBJ2-3 TRBV2 NA
TGTGCCAGCAGTTTTTGGCAGTTATTAAACGAGCAGTACTTC CASSFWQLLNEQYF many TRBJ2-7 TRBV28 NA
TGCAGCGGCGACGGGAGGGGCCCAGGTACGCAGTATTTT CSGDGRGPGTQYF once TRBJ2-3 TRBV29-1 TRBD2
TGTGCCATCTCGGACAGTTACGAGCAGTACTTC CAISDSYEQYF many TRBJ2-7 TRBV10-3 NA
TGTGCCAGCCCCTATTCCAGCCGTAATGAGCAGTTCTTC CASPYSSRNEQFF NA TRBJ2-1 TRBV25-1 NA
TGCGCCAGCAGCTGGGAGGGGAACAATGAGCAGTTCTTC CASSWEGNNEQFF many TRBJ2-1 TRBV5-1 TRBD2
TGCAGTGCCACGGACGGGACAAGTAATCAGCCCCAGCATTTT CSATDGTSNQPQHF few TRBJ1-5 TRBV20-1 NA
TGTGCCAGCAGCTTAGCGGCCGTCGTCGAGCAGTACTTC CASSLAAVVEQYF few TRBJ2-7 TRBV7-2 NA
TGTGCCAGCAAACTCCTGGGCGGCGGGGGAACTAGGGGTGAGACCCAGTACTTC CASKLLGGGGTRGETQYF many TRBJ2-5 TRBV11-2 TRBD2
TGTGCCAGCAGTTTCGGGCAGGGCTGCTATGGCTACACCTTC CASSFGQGCYGYTF NA TRBJ1-2 TRBV12-3/TRBV12-4 NA